The rows below give T cell receptor beta chains drawn from one sample of a study of Graves' ophthalmopathy and Graves' hyperthyroidism. MiXCR, run by TCRdb on the multiplex PCR reads, gives a single entry per CDR3 protein. The sample lists roughly 220,000 distinct CDR3 sequences, about 46% occurring once. Sequencing used peripheral blood. The origin of the receptors is an adult man with Graves' ophthalmopathy. The CDR3 runs from the conserved cysteine through the conserved F or W. The D gene is left open where the match is weak. Only part of the rows carry a size: once, few, many, or a class if the clone is expanded.

NA 13 TRBJ2-5 TRBV12-3/TRBV12-4 NA CASSPGNQETQYF TGTGCCAGCAGTCCGGGGAACCAAGAGACCCAGTACTTC
NA 13 TRBJ2-2 TRBV7-2 NA CASSLRDAGELFF TGTGCCAGCAGTTTGCGTGACGCCGGGGAGCTGTTTTTT
NA 14 TRBJ2-7 TRBV7-8 few CASSFSSRANEQYF TGTGCCAGCAGCTTTTCATCGAGGGCTAACGAGCAGTACTTC
NA 16 TRBJ1-6 TRBV9 NA CASSLRLAGNNSPLHF TGTGCCAGCAGCTTACGCTTGGCAGGGAACAATTCACCCCTCCACTTT
NA 12 TRBJ2-7 TRBV29-1 NA CSGGGGRREQYF TGCAGCGGTGGAGGGGGGCGACGCGAGCAGTACTTC
NA 13 TRBJ2-7 TRBV14 NA CASSQDSGDEQYF TGTGCCAGCAGCCAAGATTCGGGCGACGAGCAGTACTTC
TRBD1 16 TRBJ1-1 TRBV2 NA CASSWDRMGVNTEAFF TGTGCCAGCAGCTGGGACAGGATGGGGGTGAACACTGAAGCTTTCTTT
NA 14 TRBJ2-7 TRBV7-9 NA CASSAGRIFYEQYF TGTGCCAGCAGCGCCGGACGGATTTTCTACGAGCAGTACTTC
NA 14 TRBJ1-1 TRBV12-3/TRBV12-4 NA CASSSVGKNTEAFF TGTGCCAGCAGTTCCGTAGGCAAGAACACTGAAGCTTTCTTT
NA 13 TRBJ2-5 TRBV25-1 many CASSHGAIETQYF TGTGCCAGCAGCCACGGCGCCATCGAAACCCAGTACTTC
TRBD1 15 TRBJ2-5 TRBV2 many CASNQRQQGLETQYF TGTGCCAGCAATCAACGGCAACAGGGGTTGGAGACCCAGTACTTC
NA 13 TRBJ2-7 TRBV12-3/TRBV12-4 NA CASSFPGNYEQYF TGTGCCAGCAGTTTCCCGGGGAACTACGAGCAGTACTTC
NA 12 TRBJ2-7 TRBV9 NA CASSQENYEQYF TGTGCCAGCAGCCAAGAAAACTACGAGCAGTACTTC
NA 16 TRBJ2-2 TRBV19 NA CASSINGRQNTGELFF TGTGCCAGTAGTATTAACGGACGCCAGAACACCGGGGAGCTGTTTTTT
NA 17 TRBJ1-6 TRBV2 NA CASGESISRRDNSPLHF TGTGCCAGCGGGGAATCAATTTCCCGAAGAGATAATTCACCCCTCCACTTT
TRBD1 15 TRBJ2-1 TRBV12-3/TRBV12-4 NA CASSSGQGGYNEQFF TGTGCCAGCAGTTCTGGACAGGGAGGCTACAATGAGCAGTTCTTC
TRBD2 19 TRBJ2-6 TRBV2 NA CASSLQAAGGRTGANVLTF TGTGCCAGCAGCCTCCAGGCGGCGGGAGGGCGAACTGGGGCCAACGTCCTGACTTTC
TRBD2 20 TRBJ2-5 TRBV7-9 few CASSLAIRLAGGPYQETQYF TGTGCCAGCAGCTTAGCGATACGACTAGCGGGGGGACCGTACCAAGAGACCCAGTACTTC
NA 15 TRBJ2-5 TRBV4-1 NA CASSQDGGLQETQYF TGCGCCAGCAGCCAAGATGGGGGACTCCAAGAGACCCAGTACTTC
NA 12 TRBJ2-2 TRBV2 NA CASSEDLWELFF TGTGCCAGCAGTGAAGACCTTTGGGAGCTGTTTTTT
NA 14 TRBJ1-1 TRBV4-1 few CASSQESALTEAFF TGTGCCAGCAGCCAAGAATCGGCACTCACTGAAGCTTTCTTT
TRBD1 15 TRBJ2-2 TRBV19 NA CASLTRQGNTGELFF TGTGCCAGTCTTACCCGACAGGGGAACACCGGGGAGCTGTTTTTT
NA 13 TRBJ2-7 TRBV11-2 few CASSLGTGYGQYF TGTGCCAGCAGCTTAGGGACCGGCTACGGGCAGTACTTC
TRBD2 17 TRBJ2-7 TRBV10-3 NA CAISESRGLAVSYEQYF TGTGCCATCAGTGAGTCGAGGGGACTAGCGGTTTCCTACGAGCAGTACTTC
TRBD1 16 TRBJ1-6 TRBV20-1 few CSVKKGQGTANSPLHF TGCAGTGTTAAGAAGGGACAGGGGACAGCTAATTCACCCCTCCACTTT
NA 11 TRBJ2-7 TRBV20-1 NA CSSGQLYEQYF TGCAGTTCCGGACAGCTCTACGAGCAGTACTTC
TRBD1 15 TRBJ1-2 TRBV11-1 once CASSPTTGGNYGCTF TGTGCCAGCTCCCCTACCACAGGGGGGAATTATGGCTGCACCTTC
TRBD1 15 TRBJ1-1 TRBV6-5 NA CASIRGTGGNTEAFF TGTGCCAGCATTCGAGGGACAGGTGGGAACACTGAAGCTTTCTTT
TRBD1 18 TRBJ2-6 TRBV10-3 NA CATKTGTGASSGANVLTF TGTGCCACCAAAACCGGGACAGGGGCATCCTCTGGGGCCAACGTCCTGACTTTC
NA 13 TRBJ1-2 TRBV7-2 few CASSLVGVGGYTF TGTGCCAGCAGCTTAGTGGGGGTAGGGGGCTACACCTTC
TRBD2 15 TRBJ2-1 TRBV7-8 NA CASSPFSTGGNEQFF TGTGCCAGCAGCCCCTTTTCGACGGGGGGGAATGAGCAGTTCTTC
NA 13 TRBJ1-2 TRBV20-1 few CSAAEGSNYGYTF TGCAGTGCGGCAGAAGGGTCAAACTATGGCTACACCTTC